The rows below give T cell receptor beta chains drawn from one sample of a study of cytomegalovirus exposure and HLA in healthy donors. The repertoire was sequenced with immunoSEQ multiplex PCR; TCRdb's copy has only in-frame clones and lacks some. This sample has fewer than 120,000 clones, with more than 70% found just once. The sequenced sample was PBMCs. The receptor source for this set is a woman between 18 and 29 years old in good health and CMV-seronegative. Both conserved end residues are trimmed from each CDR3. Rows may omit the clone size; those that give it use once, few, many or a size class.

abundance: NA
v_gene: TRBV9
len: 12
CDR3aa: ASSPGVSNQPQH

abundance: NA
v_gene: TRBV2
len: 12
CDR3aa: ASRGTSGYYEQY

abundance: few
v_gene: TRBV5-5
len: 11
CDR3aa: ASSLVPRVEAF

abundance: NA
v_gene: TRBV7-2
len: 10
CDR3aa: ASSLWLGQGF

abundance: NA
v_gene: TRBV12-2
len: 14
CDR3aa: ARLTHPPDRSMEQY

abundance: NA
v_gene: TRBV4-1
len: 15
CDR3aa: ASSSRGKGPLNYGYT

abundance: NA
v_gene: TRBV10-3
len: 14
CDR3aa: AISEFKGQGASHEY

abundance: NA
v_gene: TRBV2
len: 13
CDR3aa: ASSDGQGGTDTQY

abundance: NA
v_gene: TRBV4-3
len: 14
CDR3aa: ASSQLPKWGGGGYT

abundance: NA
v_gene: TRBV5-1
len: 11
CDR3aa: ASSLDLSGELF

abundance: NA
v_gene: TRBV19
len: 13
CDR3aa: ASSMVAGLPYEQY

abundance: NA
v_gene: TRBV7-9
len: 13
CDR3aa: ASSPPGQGVGEQY

abundance: NA
v_gene: TRBV6-6
len: 11
CDR3aa: ASEPRVNQPQH

abundance: few
v_gene: TRBV6-1
len: 12
CDR3aa: ASGGEDGTGELF

abundance: NA
v_gene: TRBV28
len: 12
CDR3aa: ASSFVRGVGGYT

abundance: NA
v_gene: TRBV6-1
len: 12
CDR3aa: ASSELYRGDGYT

abundance: NA
v_gene: TRBV9
len: 12
CDR3aa: ASSPGPEGQPQH

abundance: NA
v_gene: TRBV7-2
len: 11
CDR3aa: ASSFSLTGEQY

abundance: NA
v_gene: TRBV6-5
len: 10
CDR3aa: ASNGRGHEAF

abundance: NA
v_gene: TRBV19
len: 9
CDR3aa: ASSPGGGYT

abundance: NA
v_gene: TRBV28
len: 15
CDR3aa: ASSFRAKRVITGELF

abundance: NA
v_gene: TRBV30
len: 10
CDR3aa: AWSGSRETQY

abundance: NA
v_gene: TRBV7-9
len: 12
CDR3aa: ASSLTGTVTEAF

abundance: NA
v_gene: TRBV7-9
len: 16
CDR3aa: ASSRGPDPSPSGNTIY

abundance: NA
v_gene: TRBV27
len: 14
CDR3aa: ASSLRARVWSYGYT

abundance: NA
v_gene: TRBV7-3
len: 12
CDR3aa: ASSLGAANSPLH

abundance: NA
v_gene: TRBV6-5
len: 13
CDR3aa: ASSARLAGGNEQF

abundance: NA
v_gene: TRBV5-3
len: 14
CDR3aa: ARSGASTRMNTEAF

abundance: NA
v_gene: TRBV7-2
len: 11
CDR3aa: ASSTSAYDTQY

abundance: NA
v_gene: TRBV4-3
len: 16
CDR3aa: ASSRQRGASGSTDTQY

abundance: NA
v_gene: TRBV2
len: 11
CDR3aa: ASSGTRGETQY

abundance: NA
v_gene: TRBV7-9
len: 14
CDR3aa: ASSSNLGAHYNEQF

abundance: NA
v_gene: TRBV28
len: 15
CDR3aa: ASSTREIITGGKGYT

abundance: once
v_gene: TRBV5-6
len: 15
CDR3aa: ASSLGVASTGANVLT

abundance: NA
v_gene: TRBV27
len: 13
CDR3aa: ASSDWDRGSYEQY

abundance: NA
v_gene: TRBV21-1
len: 18
CDR3aa: ASSKKGGRGGTTTNEKLF

abundance: few
v_gene: TRBV7-6
len: 11
CDR3aa: ASSLDGGDGYT

abundance: once
v_gene: TRBV28
len: 12
CDR3aa: ASSSGQGGQPQH

abundance: NA
v_gene: TRBV4-1
len: 15
CDR3aa: ASSQEGGTSNTGELF

abundance: NA
v_gene: TRBV9
len: 15
CDR3aa: ASSSAFDGESYNEQF

abundance: NA
v_gene: TRBV2
len: 12
CDR3aa: ASRGRDYNSPLH

abundance: once
v_gene: TRBV27
len: 11
CDR3aa: ASSADFYNEQF

abundance: NA
v_gene: TRBV11-3
len: 11
CDR3aa: AWGGEENTEAF

abundance: NA
v_gene: TRBV28
len: 13
CDR3aa: ASTRGGTGAYEQY

abundance: NA
v_gene: TRBV18
len: 12
CDR3aa: ASSTGITNTEAF

abundance: NA
v_gene: TRBV29-1
len: 13
CDR3aa: SVEQSADSYNEQF

abundance: NA
v_gene: TRBV28
len: 15
CDR3aa: ASSNDDRELFNTEAF

abundance: NA
v_gene: TRBV6-6
len: 12
CDR3aa: ASSPQRLSYGYT

abundance: NA
v_gene: TRBV28
len: 13
CDR3aa: ASSRGGSGANVLT

abundance: NA
v_gene: TRBV5-1
len: 13
CDR3aa: ASSSTGVKGNEQF